These 11 T cell receptor beta chains were sequenced from one sample in a study of T cells in Graves' hyperthyroidism and ophthalmopathy. Regions amplified from RNA transcripts were the TCR beta CDR3 regions. A first-round RT-PCR of the TCR CDR3 used the HTBI primer set. TCRdb re-called the multiplex PCR reads with MiXCR, one entry per CDR3 protein. The sample lists about half a million distinct CDR3 sequences, 20% to 25% occurring once. Sequencing used blood. Receptor source: a woman aged 70-85 years with Graves' ophthalmopathy.

Concerning this clonotype itself: Relative to the germline gene, one junction end is altered; a read error may explain this. J is TRBJ2-5 and V is TRBV3-1; D is unclear. The CDR3 sequence is 11 residues long. Looked up from germline, CDR1 is LGHDT and CDR2 is YNNKEL (reference sequence). The CDR3 sequence is CASSQDRQTNF. The CDR3 coding sequence is TGTGCCAGCAGCCAAGATCGGCAGACGAACTTC.

This chain joins TRBV20-1 and TRBJ1-5; tentative D call: TRBD1 (6 bases). Germline CDR1 reads DFQATT; CDR2 reads SNEGSKA (reference sequence). The CDR3 length is 14 residues. Trimming shortened V by 0 bases and J by 5 bases, and 11 bases separated the two germline ends. CDR3 amino acids: CSAREVQGYQPQHF. The CDR3 nucleotides are TGCAGTGCTAGAGAGGTGCAGGGGTATCAGCCCCAGCATTTT.

This clonotype was detected only a few times. This chain joins TRBV10-3 and TRBJ2-5; possible D gene TRBD2, 7 bases. Trimming took off 0 bases at V and 9 bases at J, with 14 bases between the two ends. CDR3 size: 14 residues. The germline V gene has CDR1 ENHRY and CDR2 SYGVKD. This chain's CDR3 is CAISESGGGAAQYF. As DNA, the CDR3 is TGTGCCATCAGTGAGTCGGGGGGGGGCGCGGCCCAGTACTTC.

This chain connects TRBV12-3 or TRBV12-4 to TRBJ1-5, with 11 bases that match TRBD1. The CDR3 covers 15 residues. After removal of 5 bases from V and 5 bases from J, the junction contained 5 bases not matched to a gene. In DNA, the CDR3 is TGTGCCAGCAGTCATGGACAGGGGGCATATCAGCCCCAGCATTTT. Encoded protein: CASSHGQGAYQPQHF.

The rearrangement links TRBV5-1 to TRBJ1-1; 9 bases fit TRBD1. This CDR3 spans 14 amino acids. The V segment lost 4 bases and the J segment 6 bases; nucleotides outside the gene matches: 7. Germline V gene sequence: CDR1 SGHRS, CDR2 YFSETQ. CDR3 residues: CASSLNTGGSEAFF. In DNA, the CDR3 is TGCGCCAGCAGCCTTAATACAGGGGGCTCTGAAGCTTTCTTT.

This sequence joins TRBV7-3 and TRBJ2-3, with a weak D call TRBD2 (5 bases). Germline V gene data show CDR1 as SGHTA and CDR2 as FQGTGA. The length of the CDR3 is 14 residues. The V end lost 5 bases, the J end lost 4 bases, and 13 bases lay between the germline ends. The CDR3: CASSPTDGADTQYF. CDR3 in DNA: TGTGCCAGCAGCCCGACCGACGGGGCAGATACGCAGTATTTT.

This clonotype has at least ten counts. This chain links TRBV12-3 or TRBV12-4 with TRBJ2-5; 8 nucleotides agree with TRBD2. The CDR3 runs 16 residues. With 8 bases clipped from V and 5 bases from J, the junction kept 16 bases outside the gene matches. CDR3 sequence reads: CASRGAGGRIWETQYF. The CDR3 nucleotides are TGTGCCAGCCGCGGCGCGGGAGGTCGTATATGGGAGACCCAGTACTTC.

The chain combines TRBV5-4 with TRBJ2-3, with 7 bases identical to TRBD2. V lost 0 bases, J lost 5 bases, and 6 bases stayed unmatched. The CDR3 is 15 residues long. From germline, CDR1 is SGHNT and CDR2 YYREEE (reference sequence). The CDR3 sequence: CASSLGSGVGDTQYF. In nucleotides, the CDR3 is TGTGCCAGCAGCTTGGGGAGCGGGGTGGGAGATACGCAGTATTTT.

This clonotype was seen repeatedly, ten times or more. This chain links TRBV28 with TRBJ2-1; 7 positions match TRBD2. Germline trimming cut 5 bases from V and 6 bases from J; bases unmatched to any gene: 7. The germline V gene encodes CDR1 MDHEN and CDR2 SYDVKM. There are 14 residues in the CDR3. The CDR3 DNA reads as TGTGCCAGCAGTAAAGCCGGGACTATCAATGAGCAGTTCTTC. This gives the protein CASSKAGTINEQFF.

The rearrangement uses TRBV7-9 and TRBJ2-6, with D perhaps TRBD1 (5 bases). Trimming took 5 bases from V and 4 from J, leaving 6 bases between them. CDR3 length equals 13 residues. From germline, CDR1 is SEHNR and CDR2 FQNEAQ (reference sequence). CDR3 nucleotide sequence: TGTGCCAGCAGCGGGGCAGGGGCCAACGTCCTGACTTTC. It specifies CASSGAGANVLTF.

This clonotype was seen at least ten times. The chain employs TRBV6-1 and TRBJ2-5, with D maybe TRBD2 (7 bases). The germline gives CDR1 MNHNS, CDR2 SASEGT. The V and J ends lost 5 bases and 4 bases respectively, with 20 bases between them. This CDR3 has 16 amino acids. Written as DNA, the CDR3 is TGTGCCAGCAGTCCCCTAGATGGGAGGGGGGGAGAGACCCAGTACTTC. Residues: CASSPLDGRGGETQYF.